The present entry profiles one T cell receptor (beta chain) with its context. Its target is not known. Trimming took 5 bases from V and 4 from J; bases not matched to a gene: 7. CDR1 MDHEN and CDR2 SYDVKM come from the germline V gene. The CDR3 is made up of 15 amino acids. The data belong to a study of CD4 T cells in relation to SARS-CoV-2 and coronaviruses. Overall study: Controls used an HIV-1 Nef peptide pool or no peptide.

Profiled with immunoSEQ multiplex PCR; TCRdb holds only in-frame clones, not every one. The table records about 19,000 clones, around 80% of them present only once. Before the COVID-19 pandemic, during about 2010-2018, CD4+ T cells were taken from unexposed donors. The cells were cultured for roughly 11 days before CD4+ T cells were isolated. This sequence originates from a human donor in good health. The sequenced sample consisted of CD4+ T cells from PBMCs, cultured in vitro. The rearrangement joins TRBV28 to TRBJ2-7; 11 bases align to TRBD2. CDR3 amino acids: CASSTLAGGRYEQYF. CDR3 nucleotides: TGTGCCAGCAGTACCTTAGCGGGAGGGCGATACGAGCAGTACTTC.